This TCR beta chain originates from a study of blood T cell repertoires in COVID-19. Study-level information: Samples taken during acute and convalescent COVID-19 were collected in the United States, Italy and Spain. T cells, B-cell-depleted T cells, or PBMCs provided the cDNA or gDNA that served as material.

CDR3 length equals 14 residues. V shed 1 base and J shed 0 bases, with 6 bases lying between them. The germline gives CDR1 SNHLY, CDR2 FYNNEI. The authors' processing: Estimation of nucleated cell counts relied on the amplification of reference gene primers. Data came from immunoSEQ multiplex PCR; TCRdb stores just in-frame clones and leaves some out. The V and J calls and the clone size are those of that table, but D and trimming were determined from the DNA. The data contain approximately 300,000 clones, about 85% of them singletons. The sample was peripheral blood. V and J are TRBV2 and TRBJ1-1; D is possibly TRBD1 (5 bases). The clonotype comes from a woman aged 45-65 years with active or convalescent COVID-19. CDR3 DNA sequence: TGTGCCAGCAGTGAAGGCAGGGTGAACACTGAAGCTTTCTTT. Translating gives CASSEGRVNTEAFF.